The next 24 T cell receptor beta chains were all read from a single sample in a study of monozygotic twins with inflammatory bowel disease. TCRdb re-called the 5' RACE reads; every CDR3 protein appears as one record, without DNA. Recorded for this sample: over 90,000 distinct CDR3 sequences. The sample taken for sequencing was blood. Receptors originate from a human donor with ulcerative colitis or Crohn's disease, or a healthy co-twin of an affected twin (not recorded which).

The chain uses TRBV7-2 and TRBJ2-4; without DNA, the TCRdb call of TRBD2 cannot be checked. Per the germline V gene, CDR1 is SGHTA and CDR2 is FQGNSA. The CDR3 has 16 residues. CDR3 protein: CASSPNWGGTKNIQYF.

The CDR3 is CASTKTGVGANVLTF. This chain joins TRBV9 and TRBJ2-6. This CDR3 spans 15 amino acids. Germline assignment: CDR1 SGDLS and CDR2 YYNGEE.

This chain uses TRBV28 with TRBJ2-5; the D call from TCRdb, TRBD2, cannot be confirmed without DNA. Germline assignment: CDR1 MDHEN and CDR2 SYDVKM. The CDR3 loop spans 16 amino acids. CDR3 residues: CASSSPRAGRIGTQYF.

The gene calls are TRBV29-1 and TRBJ1-5. This CDR3 spans 13 amino acids. In germline, CDR1 is SQVTM, CDR2 ANQGSEA. The CDR3: CSVEENSNQPQHF.

The chain uses TRBV6-2 or TRBV6-3 and TRBJ2-7; TCRdb lists TRBD1, though no DNA is available to test this call. The germline V gene encodes CDR1 MNHEY and CDR2 SVGEGT. This CDR3 comprises 16 residues. This chain's CDR3 is CASSSSGRAGSYEQYF.

J is TRBJ2-7 and V is TRBV12-3 or TRBV12-4; as DNA is missing, the TRBD1 call by TCRdb cannot be tested. The CDR3 is 13 amino acids. The CDR3 reads CASTRDRGAEQYF.

The chain carries TRBV25-1 and TRBJ1-6; the D call from TCRdb, TRBD1, cannot be confirmed without DNA. The CDR3 spans 15 residues. Germline-derived CDR1 and CDR2 are MGHDK and SYGVNS. CDR3 loop: CASSVTGGRNSPLHF.

The chain recombines TRBV5-1 with TRBJ2-3; checking the TCRdb D call of TRBD2 is not possible without DNA. The CDR3 consists of 16 residues. In germline, CDR1 is SGHRS, CDR2 YFSETQ. The CDR3 region is CASSLDPSGGTDTQYF.

Here the CDR3 reads CASSQERSPDTQYF. The chain has TRBV14 and TRBJ2-3. Germline V gene sequence: CDR1 SGHDN, CDR2 FVKESK. This CDR3 has 14 residues. The full variable domain, in which reference TRBV14 and TRBJ2-3 provide the parts outside the CDR3, is EAGVTQFPSHSVIEKGQTVTLRCDPISGHDNLYWYRRVMGKEIKFLLHFVKESKQDESGMPNNRFLAERTGGTYSTLKVQPAELEDSGVYFCASSQERSPDTQYFGPGTRLTVL.

The chain combines TRBV16 with TRBJ1-5; TCRdb's D gene call, TRBD1, goes unchecked for lack of DNA. The CDR3 sequence is 16 residues long. The germline V gene has CDR1 KGHSY and CDR2 FQNENV. The CDR3 reads CASSNLQGPTGQPQHF. The full variable domain, its missing parts supplied by reference TRBV16 and TRBJ1-5, is GEEVAQTPKHLVRGEGQKAKLYCAPIKGHSYVFWYQQVLKNEFKFLISFQNENVFDETGMPKERFSAKCLPNSPCSLEIQATKLEDSAVYFCASSNLQGPTGQPQHFGDGTRLSIL.

The V and J genes are TRBV20-1 and TRBJ2-3; the D call from TCRdb, TRBD2, cannot be confirmed without DNA. Germline CDR1 DFQATT, CDR2 SNEGSKA (reference sequence). The CDR3 runs to 17 residues. This CDR3 is CSASRTIAGFGTDTQYF.

The CDR3 reads CASSMDRGHGYTF. The chain carries TRBV7-2 and TRBJ1-2; TCRdb indicates TRBD1, and absent DNA this call remains unverified. This CDR3 has 13 amino acids. Germline V gene data show CDR1 as SGHTA and CDR2 as FQGNSA.

V and J are TRBV6-5 and TRBJ2-5; the D call from TCRdb, TRBD1, cannot be confirmed without DNA. The CDR3 is 15 residues long. Germline lookup yields CDR1 MNHEY and CDR2 SVGAGI. The chain's CDR3 is CASSYRQGYRETQYF.

This chain links TRBV7-2 with TRBJ2-2. Germline CDR1 and CDR2: SGHTA and FQGNSA. The CDR3 extends over 15 amino acids. The CDR3 loop reads CASSPRIESPGELFF.

The rearrangement links TRBV5-1 to TRBJ2-5; TCRdb's assignment of TRBD2 cannot be checked, as there is no DNA. CDR3 length: 13 amino acids. Germline V gene data show CDR1 as SGHRS and CDR2 as YFSETQ. The chain's CDR3 is CASSETRSQTQYF.

The gene calls are TRBV5-1 and TRBJ2-1; TCRdb selects TRBD1, and the lack of DNA leaves this call unchecked. This CDR3 has 15 residues. Germline CDR1 SGHRS, CDR2 YFSETQ. The CDR3 spells CASSFGGIGKNEQFF.

The gene calls are TRBV10-3 and TRBJ2-3. The germline gives CDR1 ENHRY, CDR2 SYGVKD. This CDR3 has 15 amino acids. CDR3 sequence reads: CAISGSYQFTDTQYF.

V and J are TRBV5-1 and TRBJ2-7; lacking DNA, the TRBD2 call made by TCRdb goes unchecked. The CDR3 consists of 13 residues. In germline, CDR1 is SGHRS, CDR2 YFSETQ. CDR3 sequence reads: CASRGGKTYEQYF.

The chain has TRBV6-5 and TRBJ1-4; the D gene TCRdb calls, TRBD1, cannot be checked with no DNA. The CDR3 runs 13 residues. Germline loops: CDR1 MNHEY, CDR2 SVGAGI. The CDR3 loop is CASSHGAVGKLFF.

V and J are TRBV7-9 and TRBJ2-7; TCRdb designates TRBD2, a call that cannot be tested without DNA. This CDR3 comprises 12 residues. Germline CDR1 reads SEHNR; CDR2 reads FQNEAQ (reference sequence). CDR3 region: CASRPEGYEQYF.

This chain joins TRBV9 and TRBJ2-7; the TCRdb call, TRBD1, lacks DNA for checking. The CDR3 length is 15 residues. In germline, CDR1 is SGDLS, CDR2 YYNGEE. CDR3 amino acids: CAISPRQGTAYEQYF.

J is TRBJ2-1 and V is TRBV6-5; TCRdb proposes TRBD2, but this gene call is untestable without DNA. Germline CDR1 reads MNHEY; CDR2 reads SVGAGI. The CDR3 totals 13 residues. CDR3 protein: CASSQRTSGIKFF.

The J gene is TRBJ1-4, the V gene TRBV5-1; TCRdb outputs TRBD1, but without DNA this stays unchecked. The CDR3 runs to 14 residues. Germline CDR1 SGHRS, CDR2 YFSETQ. The CDR3 here is CASSHGQINEKLFF.

V gene TRBV7-9 combines with J gene TRBJ1-1; the TCRdb D gene call, TRBD1, has no DNA to confirm it. This CDR3 has 14 residues. The V gene's germline CDR1 is SEHNR and CDR2 FQNEAQ (reference sequence). The CDR3 reads CASSPGQGDPEAFF.